The subject of this entry is one T cell receptor beta chain. Other DNA sequences in this specimen translate into the identical CDR3. This specimen comes from a study of blood T cell repertoires in COVID-19. The protocol was immunoSEQ multiplex PCR, while the TCRdb copy is restricted to in-frame clones and leaves out a portion. The sample has 120,000 to 150,000 clones, roughly 86% seen once. CDR1 and CDR2 (germline): SNHLY, FYNNEI. The CDR3 runs to 14 residues. V was pared by 4 bases and J by 4 bases, with 4 bases of the junction left unmatched. Sequencing was performed on peripheral blood. The chain links TRBV2 to TRBJ2-4; 7 bases align to TRBD1. The clonotype was recovered from a human donor in a cohort sampled during active COVID-19. CDR3 region: CASSGDRAKNIQYF. The CDR3 DNA reads as TGTGCCAGCAGTGGTGACAGGGCTAAAAACATTCAGTACTTC.